The 2 T cell receptor beta chains presented below share a single source sample, sequenced in a study of identical twins. TCRdb re-called the 5' RACE reads through MiXCR, storing one row per CDR3 protein. Found here are around 230,000 distinct CDR3 sequences, under 8.5% of them singletons; the top ten hold more than 12%. The same specimen was also included in a second study, on T cells expressing NK-cell markers.

Sequences were obtained from CD8+ T cells sorted from blood. The receptors originated from a woman younger than 30 in good health.

In this sample, this clonotype turned up many times. The genes are TRBV5-1 and TRBJ2-1; possibly TRBD1 for D (5 bases). V was cut by 4 bases and J by 3 bases, with 14 bases left in between. From germline, CDR1 is SGHRS and CDR2 YFSETQ. The CDR3 sequence is 15 residues long. Written as DNA, the CDR3 is TGCGCCAGCAGCCTGACAGTCAGTGGCTACAATGAGCAGTTCTTC. Protein product: CASSLTVSGYNEQFF.

V and J are TRBV5-1 and TRBJ1-1, with no clear D. Per the germline V gene, CDR1 is SGHRS and CDR2 is YFSETQ. The V end lost 4 bases, the J end lost 7 bases, and 11 bases lay between the germline ends. The CDR3 consists of 12 residues. CDR3 sequence (DNA): TGCGCCAGCAGCCCGGTGGGGAGTGAAGCTTTCTTT. Translation gives CASSPVGSEAFF.